This is a list of T cell receptor beta chains from one sample in a study of cytomegalovirus exposure and HLA in healthy donors. Profiled with immunoSEQ multiplex PCR; TCRdb holds only in-frame clones, not every one. The data hold under 130,000 clones, with about 80% observed a single time. Sequenced: PBMCs. The receptors here all came from a woman aged 40 to 50 in good health and CMV-seronegative. The conserved cysteine and the conserved F or W are not part of the CDR3 here.

j_call | v_call | cdr3_aa
TRBJ2-4 | TRBV29-1 | SAGEAEVAKNIQY
. | TRBV23-1 | ASSQFLLLWHRGETYEQY
TRBJ1-2 | TRBV19 | ASSILTTATAAYGYT
TRBJ2-1 | TRBV28 | ASSLTVTNEQF
TRBJ2-7 | TRBV5-4 | ASSLRDRSSYEQY
TRBJ1-1 | TRBV9 | ASSVGSGVTEAF
TRBJ2-3 | TRBV14 | ASSRLAGGTDTQY
TRBJ1-3 | TRBV7-6 | ASSRRGTGGQGSGNTIY
TRBJ1-2 | TRBV5-5 | ASGEPPGYT
TRBJ2-7 | TRBV15 | ATAGSGQREQY
TRBJ1-4 | TRBV6-6 | ASSYSEILLNEKLF
TRBJ2-5 | TRBV11-2 | ASSLLGDRGETQY
TRBJ1-1 | TRBV18 | ASSSSAGNTEAF
TRBJ2-1 | TRBV19 | ASSIRGTVPQF
TRBJ2-7 | TRBV4-3 | ASSPSGLSYEQY
TRBJ2-6 | TRBV6-1 | ASSEPGTGANVLT
TRBJ1-6 | TRBV30 | AWSVGAAISSYNSPLH
TRBJ1-3 | TRBV15 | ATSSYLSSGNTIY
TRBJ1-1 | TRBV2 | ASRRQGTEAF
TRBJ2-7 | TRBV11-2 | ASSLSFGTGPYEQY
TRBJ1-3 | TRBV27 | ASRGHSGNTIY
TRBJ2-2 | TRBV7-2 | ASSLWSQYNSGGFGELF
TRBJ2-1 | TRBV9 | ASSVDQGRDEQF
TRBJ2-3 | TRBV6-5 | ASMRKGYITDTQY
TRBJ1-2 | TRBV18 | ASSPPLLNYGYT
TRBJ2-2 | TRBV7-2 | ASSSSSTGSDTGELF
TRBJ1-1 | TRBV2 | ASSELAQGNTEAF
TRBJ1-2 | TRBV5-4 | ASSSTGSNGYT
TRBJ2-1 | TRBV28 | ASSRLAGGKFEQF
TRBJ2-7 | TRBV28 | ASSISYEQY
TRBJ1-2 | TRBV7-2 | ASSFDRSYGYT
TRBJ1-1 | TRBV19 | ASIPTGPNTEAF
TRBJ1-2 | TRBV28 | ANYGTDSLGTNGYT
TRBJ1-5 | TRBV6-5 | ASSYAGGNQPQH
TRBJ1-2 | TRBV7-2 | ASSSDRGRWGYT
TRBJ2-7 | TRBV6-5 | ASRGQGSSYEQY
TRBJ2-5 | TRBV12-5 | ASGKREGGFQETQY
TRBJ2-3 | TRBV7-2 | ASSFLGQGASDTQY
TRBJ1-5 | TRBV19 | ASSIEEFYSNQPQH
TRBJ2-2 | TRBV10-1 | ASSRAITGELF
TRBJ2-7 | TRBV2 | ASSEKGHSYEQY
TRBJ1-4 | TRBV19 | ASSVSGVDNEKLF
TRBJ2-4 | TRBV25-1 | ASSRSGQKNIQY
TRBJ2-1 | TRBV5-1 | ASRYTGAYNEQF
TRBJ2-7 | TRBV7-8 | ASSYPGKLYEQY